This T cell receptor (beta chain) came from a study of cytomegalovirus exposure and HLA in healthy donors (dated by TCRdb to 2017 to 2019). Regarding the complete study: The 670 or so repertoires of the first cohort and the 95 to 150 validation repertoires were produced on the same platform, according to a later analysis. Besides the first cohort of 550 to 750 subjects, a separate validation cohort made up of 120 different subjects was used. The aim of the study was to test whether cataloging public T cell receptors could identify signatures of past pathogen exposure. The study combined high-throughput TCR immunosequencing, statistical association of individual TCRs with disease status, and machine learning to predict cytomegalovirus infection status. General findings and caveats noted by the study authors: All 120 or so repertoires were used to score co-occurrence in the validation cohort in a later analysis, because that analysis had no HLA typing for the cohort. In both the original and validation cohorts, the classifier was reported to diagnose cytomegalovirus status with high specificity and sensitivity. Three of the identified cytomegalovirus-associated TCR beta chains were confirmed in vitro to be specific for cytomegalovirus antigens. A total of 150 to 200 TCR beta chains were listed by the study as associated with cytomegalovirus. The authors suggested that the approach could potentially be extended to other disease states and immunological phenotypes. Most TCR sequences were observed very rarely across donors, whereas some public TCRs were present in many individuals. In a later analysis, TCRs clustered in the first cohort were found to also tend to co-occur in the approximately 120 validation repertoires, with around 94% of cluster scores above 0.

Donors formed part of the validation cohort, which comprised over a hundred subjects and was distinct from the first cohort of some 700 subjects. A note on this clone: Its antigen has not been determined. No quality values exist for individual bases; no much larger clone is one base distant.

Including cysteine and phenylalanine, the CDR3 has 15 amino acids. Of all the DNA, just the CDR3 is kept, 45 bases in frame from base 1. The germline V gene (reference sequence) sets CDR1 to GTSNPN and CDR2 to SVGIG. Germline trimming amounts to 4 bases on V and 7 bases on J, with 11 as the count of junction bases outside the gene matches. Library prep was done by the immunoSEQ multiplex PCR assay. As for the authors' bioinformatics: A statistical classification framework was built to diagnose cytomegalovirus status from the catalog of TCR beta chain sequences. Entries here come from immuneACCESS through TCRdb and include only in-frame sequences with V and J called. Some clones fail to appear in such tables; in the studies checked, an unresolved V gene covers under half of the shortfall, and the cause of the remainder is unknown. V and J calls and clone size are copied from that table; D and trimming were computed from the DNA. This sample gives tens of thousands of clones in total; approximately 93% of them show up just once. The ten largest clones add up to about 1.1% of the sample.

The chain couples TRBV30 to TRBJ1-3, with 9 bases matching TRBD1. Sequencing was performed on PBMCs. The receptor was isolated from a woman in her 30s in good health and CMV-seropositive. The sequenced DNA is TGTGCCTGGAAAACCGGGACAGGGATCGGTAACACCATATATTTT. Protein translation: CAWKTGTGIGNTIYF.